Sequencing of this T cell receptor beta chain was carried out in a study of blood T cells in healthy people across ages. Broader study findings: Any changes in expanded clonotypes were possibly confounded, as donor CMV status remained unknown.

Then a second PCR, running roughly 7 to 11 cycles, was carried out with a sample-barcoded 5' primer and a J-beta primer mix. Using its own MiXCR run on the 5' RACE reads, TCRdb lists one record per CDR3 protein. Among 380,000 or so distinct CDR3 sequences listed, 50% to 60% were seen once. Remarks on this clonotype: Its matching antigen is unknown. A much larger clone differs from this one at a single base, so this may be a read error.

This CDR3 contains 13 residues. Trimming removed 7 bases at V and 3 bases at J, with 12 bases between. Germline CDR1 and CDR2: MDHEN and SYDVKM. The sequenced sample consisted of blood. The receptor was derived from a man aged 55 to 70 in good health. The V and J genes are TRBV28 and TRBJ2-5; D might be TRBD1 (6 bases). The CDR3 coding sequence is TGTGCCAGCATTTCCAGGGGTGAAGAGACCCAGTACTTC. It yields the protein CASISRGEETQYF.